The rows below give T cell receptor beta chains drawn from one sample of a study of blood T cell repertoires in COVID-19. Profiled with immunoSEQ multiplex PCR; TCRdb holds only in-frame clones, not every one. The profile covers some 250,000 clones, with around nine tenths appearing a single time and approximately 6.8% taken by the ten largest. Sequencing input: peripheral blood. These receptors were obtained from an older woman with active or convalescent COVID-19. Both conserved end residues are part of each CDR3. Each record gives: clone size, D gene, V gene, J gene, CDR3 DNA, CDR3 protein. A D gene is named only where the DNA matches it firmly. Size is stated for part of the rows, as once, few or many counts, or as a class when the clone is expanded.

size: -; D: -; V: TRBV11-2; J: TRBJ2-1; DNA: TGTGCCAGCAGCTCGCTGCGACTAGGCAATGAGCAGTTCTTC; CDR3: CASSSLRLGNEQFF
size: few; D: -; V: TRBV7-2; J: TRBJ1-6; DNA: TGTGCCAGCAGTAGGTACCTCACCGAGGGTTCACCCCTCCACTTT; CDR3: CASSRYLTEGSPLHF
size: -; D: -; V: TRBV3-1/TRBV3-2; J: TRBJ1-6; DNA: TGTGCCAGCAGCCGGACGGGGGATAATTCACCCCTCCACTTT; CDR3: CASSRTGDNSPLHF
size: -; D: -; V: TRBV24-1; J: TRBJ1-2; DNA: TGTGCCACCAGTCCTAGGGAGCTCCGATTCGATGGCTACACCTTC; CDR3: CATSPRELRFDGYTF
size: -; D: TRBD1; V: TRBV5-1; J: TRBJ1-1; DNA: TGCGCCAGCAGCCCGGTCCGCCAGGGGGCGGGGTTCACTGAAGCTTTCTTT; CDR3: CASSPVRQGAGFTEAFF
size: -; D: -; V: TRBV19; J: TRBJ2-5; DNA: TGTGCCAGTAGTATAAAAGTGGGGGCCCAAGAGACCCAGTACTTC; CDR3: CASSIKVGAQETQYF
size: -; D: TRBD2; V: TRBV2; J: TRBJ2-2; DNA: TGTGCCTCCCGTGGACTAGCGGGGGGCCTTGGCGGGGAGCTGTTTTTT; CDR3: CASRGLAGGLGGELFF
size: many; D: -; V: TRBV24-1; J: TRBJ1-2; DNA: TGTGCCACCCGGCGGGAGGAGAACTATGGCTACACCTTC; CDR3: CATRREENYGYTF
size: -; D: TRBD2; V: TRBV6-5; J: TRBJ2-1; DNA: TGTGCCAGCAGTTACTCGATTAGCGGGGGCTCCAATGAGCAGTTCTTC; CDR3: CASSYSISGGSNEQFF
size: -; D: TRBD1; V: TRBV19; J: TRBJ1-2; DNA: TGTGCCAGTACGGGACAGTCCTATGGCTACACCTTC; CDR3: CASTGQSYGYTF
size: -; D: TRBD2; V: TRBV7-2; J: TRBJ2-7; DNA: TGTGCCAGCAGCCCTGGGAACAGCGGGGCCTACGAGCAGTACTTC; CDR3: CASSPGNSGAYEQYF